The rows below give T cell receptor beta chains drawn from one sample of a study of T cells after yellow fever vaccination. TCRdb re-analysed the 5' RACE reads in MiXCR, keeping a single row per CDR3 protein. The data contain hundreds of thousands of distinct CDR3 sequences, around a tenth of them singletons. Source: PBMCs, taken on the day of the first yellow fever vaccination. The source of these receptors is a man aged 18-30 years who received the YFV17D yellow fever vaccine. CDR3s include the opening cysteine and the closing phenylalanine or tryptophan. D genes are given only for firm matches. Not all rows give a size; the values are once, few, many and, for expanded clones, a class.

CDR3 DNA	CDR3 protein	D gene	V gene	clone size	J gene
TGCGCCAGCTGCCCGCTAGCGGGGGGGCGGGATGAGCAGTTCTTC	CASCPLAGGRDEQFF	TRBD2	TRBV5-1	-	TRBJ2-1
TGTGCCAGCAGCACCTCGGGACAGCCGAACACTGAAGCTTTCTTT	CASSTSGQPNTEAFF	TRBD1	TRBV7-2	-	TRBJ1-1
TGTGCCAGCAGTGAACAGGGGGCTCTTTACGAGCAGTACTTC	CASSEQGALYEQYF	TRBD1	TRBV2	few	TRBJ2-7
TGCGCCAGCAGCTTGGGACAGTCCTACAATGAGCAGTTCTTC	CASSLGQSYNEQFF	-	TRBV5-1	many	TRBJ2-1
TGCGCCAGCAGCACTCACACTAGCACAGATACGCAGTATTTT	CASSTHTSTDTQYF	-	TRBV5-1	-	TRBJ2-3
TGTGCCAGCAGCTACGGACAGGGCGTTGAAGCTTTCTTT	CASSYGQGVEAFF	TRBD1	TRBV12-3/TRBV12-4	-	TRBJ1-1
TGTGCCAGCAGTTTCCCGGGTAGGGCGGACACCGGGGAGCTGTTTTTT	CASSFPGRADTGELFF	-	TRBV28	few	TRBJ2-2
TGTGCCAGCAGTGCCGAAGGATTCGAGGACAGGCACTATGGCTACACCTTC	CASSAEGFEDRHYGYTF	TRBD1	TRBV6-1	few	TRBJ1-2
TGCGCCAGCAGCTACTATCTAGCGGGGGGGCACAATGAGCAGTTCTTC	CASSYYLAGGHNEQFF	TRBD2	TRBV5-1	-	TRBJ2-1
TGTGCCAGCAGCTTGGGAGAGGGTGGCTACACCTTC	CASSLGEGGYTF	-	TRBV7-3	few	TRBJ1-2
TGTGCCAGCAGTTTCCTCGATCGGGTGGGGGTCGATGGCTACACCTTC	CASSFLDRVGVDGYTF	-	TRBV6-2/TRBV6-3	-	TRBJ1-2
TGCAGTGCAGAGGATCCCGGGCAACCTCGGGGACAGCCCCAGCATTTT	CSAEDPGQPRGQPQHF	-	TRBV20-1	few	TRBJ1-5
TGTGCCAGCAGTTTCGCCTCGGGGGGCGGGGAGACCCAGTACTTC	CASSFASGGGETQYF	-	TRBV12-3/TRBV12-4	many	TRBJ2-5
TGTGCCATCAGTGACTCTACCAGGGGTGACTACGAGCAGTACTTC	CAISDSTRGDYEQYF	-	TRBV10-3	-	TRBJ2-7
TGCGCCAGCAGCCAACAGGGCTCTGGGGCCAACGTCCTGACTTTC	CASSQQGSGANVLTF	-	TRBV4-3	many	TRBJ2-6
TGTGCCAGCAGCGCACAGGGACTTAATCAGCCCCAGCATTTT	CASSAQGLNQPQHF	-	TRBV5-6	few	TRBJ1-5
TGTGCCGCGCAGGGGGCCCCGGGCACTGAAGCTTTCTTT	CAAQGAPGTEAFF	TRBD1	TRBV6-1	few	TRBJ1-1
TGCGCCAGCAGCCAAGTCCTGAAAGTATATAATTCACCCCTCCACTTT	CASSQVLKVYNSPLHF	-	TRBV4-1	few	TRBJ1-6
TGTGCCAGCAGCCTTCGGACAGACAACACAGATACGCAGTATTTT	CASSLRTDNTDTQYF	-	TRBV3-1	many	TRBJ2-3
TGTGCCAGCAGTTACTCGTACGTCCGGGGGGCTCGCTATGGCTACACCTTC	CASSYSYVRGARYGYTF	-	TRBV6-5	few	TRBJ1-2
TGTGCCAGCAGCCTACCGGGACAGGGGGCGAACGAGCAGTACTTC	CASSLPGQGANEQYF	TRBD1	TRBV4-2	-	TRBJ2-7
TGCGCCAGCAGCTTGGGACAGGGCCACGGAACCGGGGAGCTGTTTTTT	CASSLGQGHGTGELFF	TRBD1	TRBV5-1	few	TRBJ2-2
TGTGCCAGCAGTTTTTTGTACACGACTAGCACAGATACGCAGTATTTT	CASSFLYTTSTDTQYF	-	TRBV28	few	TRBJ2-3
TGTGCCAGCAGCCCCGGGGAGACAGGGGACACCGGGGAGCTGTTTTTT	CASSPGETGDTGELFF	TRBD1	TRBV7-9	many	TRBJ2-2
TGTGCCAGCAGCGGCTGGGCGGTACAAGAGACCCAGTACTTC	CASSGWAVQETQYF	-	TRBV12-3/TRBV12-4	few	TRBJ2-5
TGTGCCAGCTCCCTCACCCCCCAAGCGGACATTCAGTACTTC	CASSLTPQADIQYF	-	TRBV18	-	TRBJ2-4
TGTGCCAGCAGCCAACATCAGGGATCTCCCTATGGCTACACCTTC	CASSQHQGSPYGYTF	-	TRBV5-5	-	TRBJ1-2
TGTGCCAGCAGTCCTCTTGCACAGGAGACCGGGGAGCTGTTTTTT	CASSPLAQETGELFF	-	TRBV9	many	TRBJ2-2
TGCGCCAGCAGCTTGGGTCAGACCACAGATACGCAGTATTTT	CASSLGQTTDTQYF	-	TRBV5-1	many	TRBJ2-3